Listed here are 27 T cell receptor beta chains from one sample, sequenced in a study of vaccination and CD4 T cells after COVID-19. Sequencing of the DNA from cultured CD4+ T cells was carried out with the Oncomine TCR Beta short-read assay. TCRdb itself ran the PCR reads through MiXCR, one entry per CDR3 protein. Altogether some 12,000 distinct CDR3 sequences are present, 45% to 55% being singletons, with the ten largest covering 13% to 15%. Their antigen targets remain unknown. Indicated treatment: roughly 11-day PBMC culture with coronavirus spike peptide pools or control peptides (ViraFEST assay). Sequencing was done on a sample of CD4+ T cells from blood, cultured in vitro. Every receptor here comes from a human donor who had recovered from COVID-19.

This clonotype occurred a few times. The chain is built from TRBV27 and TRBJ1-1, with D hard to call. The CDR3 totals 14 residues. V dropped 6 bases and J dropped 5 bases, with 16 bases sitting between them. Germline values: CDR1 MNHEY, CDR2 SMNVEV (reference sequence). The CDR3 loop is CASRQPDRWTEAFF. CDR3 in DNA: TGTGCCAGCAGACAGCCAGACCGGTGGACTGAAGCTTTCTTT.

The V and J genes are TRBV7-2 and TRBJ1-2; D is unclear. V was trimmed by 1 base and J by 8 bases, leaving 11 bases between them. CDR1 and CDR2 (germline): SGHTA, FQGNSA. The CDR3 has 13 residues. CDR3 DNA sequence: TGTGCCAGCAGCTTAGAGAACATGGGAGGCTACACCTTC. It is translated as CASSLENMGGYTF.

The chain is built from TRBV2 and TRBJ1-5, with D uncertain. V was cut by 3 bases and J by 4 bases, with 13 bases left in between. This CDR3 region has 15 residues. Germline assignment: CDR1 SNHLY and CDR2 FYNNEI. CDR3 in amino acids: CASSDRRPYNQPQHF. The DNA of the CDR3 is TGTGCCAGCAGTGATCGGAGGCCCTATAATCAGCCCCAGCATTTT.

The chain combines TRBV12-3 or TRBV12-4 with TRBJ1-1; no reliable D call. V was pared by 7 bases and J by 1 base, with 10 bases between. The CDR3 runs to 13 residues. In DNA, the CDR3 is TGTGCCAGCACCTCCGGACCGAACACTGAAGCTTTCTTT. Amino acid sequence: CASTSGPNTEAFF.

This clonotype appeared a few times. This chain links TRBV27 with TRBJ1-2, with D perhaps matching TRBD1 (5 bases). The CDR3 totals 15 residues. The germline V and J ends were trimmed by 0 bases and 8 bases, with 16 bases remaining between them. CDR1 is MNHEY and CDR2 is SMNVEV in the germline V gene (reference sequence). In DNA form, the CDR3 reads TGTGCCAGCAGTTTATCATGGGGGATGGGGATGGGCTACACCTTC. Translation: CASSLSWGMGMGYTF.

J is TRBJ2-3 and V is TRBV10-1; the D gene could be TRBD1 or TRBD2 (5 bases each). CDR3 length: 14 residues. Trimming took 11 bases from V and 2 from J, leaving 17 bases between them. Germline CDR1 is WNHNN and CDR2 is SYGVQD (reference sequence). The CDR3 spells CASQPGRFTDTQYF. The CDR3 bases are TGCGCCTCGCAGCCAGGGAGATTCACAGATACGCAGTATTTT.

This chain uses TRBV11-3 with TRBJ2-5; no reliable D call. Germline V lookup: CDR1 SGHNT, CDR2 YENEEA. V dropped 5 bases and J dropped 5 bases, with 18 bases sitting between them. This CDR3 spans 15 amino acids. The CDR3 here is CASSPPPSSSETQYF. CDR3 sequence (DNA): TGTGCCAGCAGCCCACCCCCCTCGAGTAGCGAGACCCAGTACTTC. Drawing the rest from reference TRBV11-3 and TRBJ2-5, the complete variable domain is EAGVVQSPRYKIIEKKQPVAFWCNPISGHNTLYWYLQNLGQGPELLIRYENEEAVDDSQLPKDRFSAERLKGVDSTLKIQPAELGDSAVYLCASSPPPSSSETQYFGPGTRLLVL.

V is TRBV20-1 and J is TRBJ2-7; tentatively, D is TRBD2 (5 bases). Germline V gene sequence: CDR1 DFQATT, CDR2 SNEGSKA (reference sequence). V lost 6 bases and J 0 bases, leaving 12 bases between the germline ends. This CDR3 region has 13 residues. CDR3 sequence (DNA): TGCAGTGCCTCGCGTCGGGGCTCCTACGAGCAGTACTTC. Translation gives CSASRRGSYEQYF.

The CDR3 bases are TGTGCCTGGAGTGTACAAAGACTACCCTATGGCTACACCTTC. This encodes CAWSVQRLPYGYTF. J is TRBJ1-2 and V is TRBV30; no definite D call. V was shortened by 0 bases and J by 4 bases, with 12 bases between the two germline ends. From germline, CDR1 is GTSNPN and CDR2 SVGIG (reference sequence). The CDR3 has 14 amino acids.

This chain uses TRBV7-3 with TRBJ1-2; a weak D match, TRBD1 (5 bases). The CDR3 is made up of 13 amino acids. Trimming pared 1 base from V and 6 bases from J, leaving 9 bases between. Germline V gene sequence: CDR1 SGHTA, CDR2 FQGTGA. CDR3 in DNA: TGTGCCAGCAGCTTAAGGGGCGGTGATGGCTACACCTTC. It encodes CASSLRGGDGYTF.

This chain joins TRBV27 and TRBJ2-5; D perhaps matches TRBD2 (6 bases). This CDR3 contains 15 residues. CDR1 and CDR2 (germline): MNHEY, SMNVEV (reference sequence). Trimming stripped 6 bases from V and 1 base from J, with 15 bases between. CDR3 coding DNA: TGTGCCAGCAGCCCCGCGGGACGGACCCAAGAGACCCAGTACTTC. Amino acids: CASSPAGRTQETQYF.

This rearrangement joins TRBV5-4 to TRBJ2-1; no reliable D call. There are 12 residues in the CDR3. Germline values: CDR1 SGHNT, CDR2 YYREEE (reference sequence). Trimming took off 0 bases at V and 7 bases at J, with 5 bases between the two ends. The DNA of the CDR3 is TGTGCCAGCAGCTTGGAAATAAATGAGCAGTTCTTC. Encoded protein: CASSLEINEQFF. Full variable domain (missing parts from reference TRBV5-4 and TRBJ2-1): ETGVTQSPTHLIKTRGQQVTLRCSSQSGHNTVSWYQQALGQGPQFIFQYYREEENGRGNFPPRFSGLQFPNYSSELNVNALELDDSALYLCASSLEINEQFFGPGTRLTVL.

The chain carries TRBV7-2 and TRBJ2-3, with 11 bases fitting TRBD2. The CDR3 has 17 residues. Per germline, CDR1 SGHTA and CDR2 FQGNSA. The V and J ends lost 5 bases and 0 bases, in that order; junction bases with no gene match: 7. The CDR3 is CASSPGLAGSSTDTQYF. Written as DNA, the CDR3 is TGTGCCAGCAGCCCCGGACTAGCGGGTTCTAGCACAGATACGCAGTATTTT.

This sequence joins TRBV20-1 and TRBJ2-1, with TRBD2 as a possible D gene (7 bases). The CDR3 length is 15 residues. The ends were cut back, 0 bases at V and 4 bases at J, with 13 bases in the middle. Germline CDR1 reads DFQATT; CDR2 reads SNEGSKA (reference sequence). The CDR3 DNA follows: TGCAGTGCTAGAGATGGGGGGGGGCCATACAATGAGCAGTTCTTC. It yields the protein CSARDGGGPYNEQFF.

This sequence joins TRBV5-6 and TRBJ2-5; 8 bases are shared with TRBD1. V dropped 0 bases and J dropped 3; count of bases not matched to a gene: 4. The CDR3 loop spans 15 amino acids. The germline V gene has CDR1 SGHDT and CDR2 YYEEEE. The DNA of the CDR3 is TGTGCCAGCAGCTTGGAGGGGACAGGTGAAGAGACCCAGTACTTC. This encodes CASSLEGTGEETQYF.

The J gene is TRBJ2-7, the V gene TRBV5-4; possible D gene TRBD1, 6 bases. CDR3 size: 12 residues. The V end lost 2 bases, the J end lost 4 bases, and 7 bases lay between the germline ends. CDR1 is SGHNT, CDR2 YYREEE, per germline (reference sequence). The CDR3 DNA follows: TGTGCCAGCAGCTTTGGACAGTACGAGCAGTACTTC. Translation: CASSFGQYEQYF.

V gene TRBV28 combines with J gene TRBJ2-3; D gene ambiguous. Deletions cut 10 bases from V and 4 bases from J, with 21 bases between. The CDR3 has 15 amino acids. CDR1 and CDR2 (germline): MDHEN, SYDVKM. Here the CDR3 reads CATIMASIAPDTQYF. The CDR3 nucleotides are TGTGCCACCATAATGGCCAGCATCGCGCCAGATACGCAGTATTTT. The variable domain in full, completed from reference TRBV28 and TRBJ2-3, reads DVKVTQSSRYLVKRTGEKVFLECVQDMDHENMFWYRQDPGLGLRLIYFSYDVKMKEKGDIPEGYSVSREKKERFSLILESASTNQTSMYLCATIMASIAPDTQYFGPGTRLTVL.

This rearrangement joins TRBV6-5 to TRBJ1-2; no reliable D call. CDR1 is MNHEY, CDR2 SVGAGI, per germline. This CDR3 is 14 amino acids long. V was clipped by 4 bases and J by 10 bases, with 19 bases between them. For the CDR3, the DNA is TGTGCCAGCAGTTCCCGGGCCACCAGGTCCATCTACACCTTC. Translation: CASSSRATRSIYTF.

This chain joins TRBV7-6 and TRBJ1-3; D is unclear. This CDR3 contains 14 residues. Germline loops: CDR1 SGHVS, CDR2 FNYEAQ. V was cut by 5 bases and J by 0 bases, with 8 bases left in between. The DNA for the CDR3 is TGTGCCAGCAGCCAACAGAGCTCTGGAAACACCATATATTTT. Translating it yields CASSQQSSGNTIYF. Combining the CDR3 with reference TRBV7-6 and TRBJ1-3 gives the whole variable domain GAGVSQSPRYKVTKRGQDVALRCDPISGHVSLYWYRQALGQGPEFLTYFNYEAQQDKSGLPNDRFSAERPEGSISTLTIQRTEQRDSAMYRCASSQQSSGNTIYFGEGSWLTVV.

The chain uses TRBV20-1 and TRBJ2-2, with 7 bases identical to TRBD1. The CDR3 has 13 residues. The trim removed 6 bases at V and 11 bases at J, leaving 12 bases unmatched. The germline gives CDR1 DFQATT, CDR2 SNEGSKA (reference sequence). The CDR3 coding sequence is TGCAGTGCAAGGGACAGAAGCTTCAACGAGCTGTTTTTT. Protein sequence: CSARDRSFNELFF.

This clonotype was observed a few times. This chain connects TRBV15 to TRBJ2-5; 9 nucleotides match TRBD2. V dropped 0 bases and J dropped 8; count of bases not matched to a gene: 7. Germline assignment: CDR1 LNHNV and CDR2 YYDKDF (reference sequence). The CDR3 has 15 residues. The DNA for the CDR3 is TGTGCCACCAGCAGAGATAGGAATAGCGGGGGAACCCAGTACTTC. This codes for CATSRDRNSGGTQYF.

The chain has TRBV6-2 or TRBV6-3 and TRBJ1-1; D remains unclear. V was shortened by 2 bases and J by 10 bases, with 14 bases between the two germline ends. Per germline, CDR1 MNHEY and CDR2 SVGEGT. CDR3 size: 13 residues. CDR3 sequence (DNA): TGTGCCAGCAGTTACCAAGACGGGCGGGGAGCTTTCTTT. Protein: CASSYQDGRGAFF.

The chain employs TRBV2 and TRBJ1-2, with D uncertain. The germline V gene has CDR1 SNHLY and CDR2 FYNNEI. Trimming took 2 bases from V and 2 from J, leaving 6 bases between them. The CDR3 is made up of 13 amino acids. This CDR3 reads CASSESDNYGYTF. The CDR3 nucleotides read TGTGCCAGCAGTGAATCCGACAACTATGGCTACACCTTC.

This clonotype was picked up a small number of times. The V call is TRBV10-3, the J call TRBJ1-3; D perhaps matches TRBD1 (6 bases). V was cut by 6 bases and J by 0 bases, with 9 bases left in between. This CDR3 region has 14 residues. CDR1 is ENHRY and CDR2 is SYGVKD in the germline V gene. The CDR3: CAIRSTGSGNTIYF. CDR3 DNA sequence: TGTGCCATCAGGTCGACAGGCTCTGGAAACACCATATATTTT.

The rearrangement uses TRBV5-4 and TRBJ2-3, with 13 nucleotides matching TRBD2. The CDR3 length is 17 residues. Germline trimming cut 4 bases from V and 2 bases from J; bases unmatched to any gene: 7. CDR1 SGHNT and CDR2 YYREEE come from the germline V gene (reference sequence). CDR3 residues: CASSQGLAGLTTDTQYF. CDR3 DNA sequence: TGTGCCAGCAGCCAGGGACTAGCGGGACTTACCACAGATACGCAGTATTTT.

V usage is TRBV5-6 and J usage is TRBJ2-7, with D perhaps TRBD2 (5 bases). V lost 5 bases and J lost 3, with 15 bases in between. The CDR3 loop spans 14 amino acids. The germline CDR1 and CDR2 sequences are SGHDT and YYEEEE. The CDR3 region has the DNA TGTGCCAGCAGGTGGCGGGCCGGTGGCTACGAGCAGTACTTC. Translation: CASRWRAGGYEQYF.

CDR3 nucleotides: TGTGCCAGCAGTCGTTCGGGAGGGACAGGGGGAAATCAGCCCCAGCATTTT. Protein product: CASSRSGGTGGNQPQHF. The chain combines TRBV6-1 with TRBJ1-5, with 11 bases fitting TRBD1. The CDR3 spans 17 residues. Unmatched junction bases numbered 10, after V lost 5 bases and J lost 4 bases. Germline V lookup: CDR1 MNHNS, CDR2 SASEGT.